The entry below describes one T cell receptor (beta chain). Per germline, CDR1 LNHDA and CDR2 SQIVND (reference sequence). Trimming removed 4 bases from V and 4 bases from J; junction bases left unmatched: 7. The CDR3 covers 16 residues. This entry belongs to a study of blood T cell repertoires in COVID-19. Assay used: immunoSEQ multiplex PCR; TCRdb lists only in-frame clones, some missing. The sample has 410,000 or so clones, around nine tenths seen once. The chain has TRBV19 and TRBJ1-5; TRBD1 matches at 10 bases. The sample comprised peripheral blood. The clonotype was recovered from a woman between 40 and 55 years old with COVID-19, enrolled during active disease. CDR3 region: CASSRNPGQGNQPQHF. In nucleotides, the CDR3 is TGTGCCAGTAGTAGGAACCCGGGACAGGGGAATCAGCCCCAGCATTTT.